A selection of T cell receptor beta chains follows, all from one sample in a study of T cell responses to AZD1222 COVID-19 vaccine. Using immunoSEQ multiplex PCR, the repertoire was profiled, and TCRdb retains in-frame clones only, with some absent. The sample includes approximately 130,000 clones, 75% to 95% of them seen just once. Sequenced here: peripheral blood, sampled 28 days after the second dose of the MenACWY control vaccine. The receptor source for this set is an adult who received the MenACWY meningococcal vaccine as a control. The CDR3 runs from the conserved cysteine through the conserved F or W. Fields, in order: D gene, CDR3 length, clone size, V gene, J gene, CDR3 protein, CDR3 DNA. D genes are given only for firm matches. Rows give clone size only sometimes, using once, few, many, or a class for an expanded clone.

d_call: .
cdr3_length: 16
clone_size: .
v_call: TRBV3-1/TRBV3-2
j_call: TRBJ2-1
cdr3_aa: CASSQDPGEAYNEQFF
cdr3_nt: TGTGCCAGCAGCCAAGATCCCGGGGAAGCCTACAATGAGCAGTTCTTC

d_call: TRBD1
cdr3_length: 18
clone_size: .
v_call: TRBV10-2
j_call: TRBJ1-5
cdr3_aa: CASSPIPGQGMGVLPQHF
cdr3_nt: TGCGCCAGCAGTCCAATACCGGGACAGGGGATGGGAGTTTTGCCCCAGCATTTT

d_call: TRBD1
cdr3_length: 16
clone_size: .
v_call: TRBV7-2
j_call: TRBJ1-5
cdr3_aa: CASSATPGQGHQPQHF
cdr3_nt: TGTGCCAGCAGCGCCACGCCGGGACAGGGACATCAGCCCCAGCATTTT

d_call: .
cdr3_length: 11
clone_size: .
v_call: TRBV7-9
j_call: TRBJ2-1
cdr3_aa: CASSPGHEQFF
cdr3_nt: TGTGCCAGCTCCCCCGGGCATGAGCAGTTCTTC

d_call: .
cdr3_length: 13
clone_size: .
v_call: TRBV5-4
j_call: TRBJ2-5
cdr3_aa: CASSFRQEETQYF
cdr3_nt: TGTGCCAGCAGCTTTCGGCAGGAAGAGACCCAGTACTTC

d_call: .
cdr3_length: 19
clone_size: .
v_call: TRBV5-6
j_call: TRBJ1-6
cdr3_aa: CASSFGIPGGVAYNSPLHF
cdr3_nt: TGTGCCAGCAGCTTTGGGATCCCCGGCGGCGTCGCCTATAATTCACCCCTCCACTTT

d_call: .
cdr3_length: 16
clone_size: .
v_call: TRBV24-1
j_call: TRBJ2-1
cdr3_aa: CATSDLSDGSYNEQFF
cdr3_nt: TGTGCCACCAGTGATTTGAGTGACGGGTCCTACAATGAGCAGTTCTTC

d_call: .
cdr3_length: 11
clone_size: .
v_call: TRBV28
j_call: TRBJ2-5
cdr3_aa: CASSGTETQYF
cdr3_nt: TGTGCCAGCAGTGGTACAGAGACCCAGTACTTC

d_call: .
cdr3_length: 13
clone_size: .
v_call: TRBV2
j_call: TRBJ2-3
cdr3_aa: CARSQYFTDTQYF
cdr3_nt: TGTGCCAGATCCCAGTACTTCACAGATACGCAGTATTTT

d_call: .
cdr3_length: 16
clone_size: .
v_call: TRBV6-5
j_call: TRBJ1-4
cdr3_aa: CASSYRRYATNEKLFF
cdr3_nt: TGTGCCAGCAGTTACCGACGATACGCAACTAATGAAAAACTGTTTTTT

d_call: TRBD2
cdr3_length: 14
clone_size: .
v_call: TRBV6-5
j_call: TRBJ2-5
cdr3_aa: CASGGRGGAKTQYF
cdr3_nt: TGTGCCAGCGGAGGACGGGGGGGCGCGAAGACCCAGTACTTC

d_call: TRBD1
cdr3_length: 14
clone_size: .
v_call: TRBV6-5
j_call: TRBJ2-7
cdr3_aa: CASSKGQGASEQYF
cdr3_nt: TGTGCCAGCAGCAAAGGACAGGGGGCTTCCGAGCAGTACTTC

d_call: .
cdr3_length: 15
clone_size: .
v_call: TRBV18
j_call: TRBJ2-2
cdr3_aa: CASSPPNRPTGELFF
cdr3_nt: TGTGCCAGCTCACCACCGAATAGGCCTACCGGGGAGCTGTTTTTT

d_call: .
cdr3_length: 14
clone_size: .
v_call: TRBV29-1
j_call: TRBJ2-3
cdr3_aa: CSVDSSFGTDTQYF
cdr3_nt: TGCAGCGTCGACAGCAGCTTTGGCACAGATACGCAGTATTTT

d_call: .
cdr3_length: 15
clone_size: .
v_call: TRBV6-5
j_call: TRBJ2-7
cdr3_aa: CASSYGFAPSYEQYF
cdr3_nt: TGTGCCAGCAGTTATGGGTTCGCCCCCTCCTACGAGCAGTACTTC

d_call: .
cdr3_length: 15
clone_size: .
v_call: TRBV27
j_call: TRBJ2-3
cdr3_aa: CASRQNGRILDTQYF
cdr3_nt: TGTGCCAGCAGACAAAACGGGCGCATCCTAGATACGCAGTATTTT

d_call: TRBD1
cdr3_length: 16
clone_size: .
v_call: TRBV27
j_call: TRBJ1-2
cdr3_aa: CASTSGQGVPLSGYIF
cdr3_nt: TGTGCCAGCACCTCGGGACAGGGAGTCCCTCTGAGTGGCTACATCTTC

d_call: .
cdr3_length: 13
clone_size: .
v_call: TRBV19
j_call: TRBJ2-5
cdr3_aa: CASSVQVQETQYF
cdr3_nt: TGTGCCAGTAGTGTCCAGGTCCAAGAGACCCAGTACTTC

d_call: .
cdr3_length: 14
clone_size: .
v_call: TRBV7-2
j_call: TRBJ1-6
cdr3_aa: CASNPLEGDSPLHF
cdr3_nt: TGTGCCAGCAACCCTTTAGAGGGGGATTCACCCCTCCACTTT

d_call: .
cdr3_length: 15
clone_size: .
v_call: TRBV4-2
j_call: TRBJ1-3
cdr3_aa: CASSQEAGEENTIYF
cdr3_nt: TGTGCCAGCAGCCAAGAGGCAGGGGAGGAAAACACCATATATTTT

d_call: TRBD1
cdr3_length: 13
clone_size: .
v_call: TRBV12-3/TRBV12-4
j_call: TRBJ2-7
cdr3_aa: CASSNQGAGEQYF
cdr3_nt: TGTGCCAGCAGTAACCAGGGGGCGGGCGAGCAGTACTTC

d_call: .
cdr3_length: 15
clone_size: .
v_call: TRBV28
j_call: TRBJ2-3
cdr3_aa: CASSLWASGTDTQYF
cdr3_nt: TGTGCCAGCAGTTTGTGGGCTTCGGGCACAGATACGCAGTATTTT

d_call: .
cdr3_length: 15
clone_size: .
v_call: TRBV27
j_call: TRBJ2-6
cdr3_aa: CASTLGVSGANVLTF
cdr3_nt: TGTGCCAGCACCCTAGGGGTATCGGGGGCCAACGTCCTGACTTTC

d_call: .
cdr3_length: 14
clone_size: .
v_call: TRBV5-6
j_call: TRBJ1-5
cdr3_aa: CASSLGGSNQPQHF
cdr3_nt: TGTGCCAGCAGCTTGGGCGGTAGCAATCAGCCCCAGCATTTT

d_call: TRBD2
cdr3_length: 16
clone_size: .
v_call: TRBV5-1
j_call: TRBJ2-2
cdr3_aa: CASSLGLAEGTGELFF
cdr3_nt: TGCGCCAGCAGCTTGGGACTAGCGGAGGGTACCGGGGAGCTGTTTTTT

d_call: .
cdr3_length: 14
clone_size: .
v_call: TRBV2
j_call: TRBJ1-5
cdr3_aa: CASSGQGRNQPQHF
cdr3_nt: TGTGCCAGCAGTGGCCAGGGACGCAATCAGCCCCAGCATTTT

d_call: .
cdr3_length: 14
clone_size: .
v_call: TRBV10-2
j_call: TRBJ1-2
cdr3_aa: CASSVRGGYYGYTF
cdr3_nt: TGCGCCAGCAGTGTAAGGGGCGGCTACTATGGCTACACCTTC

d_call: .
cdr3_length: 14
clone_size: .
v_call: TRBV9
j_call: TRBJ2-5
cdr3_aa: CASSGWGGRETQYF
cdr3_nt: TGTGCCAGCAGCGGCTGGGGGGGGCGAGAGACCCAGTACTTC

d_call: .
cdr3_length: 12
clone_size: .
v_call: TRBV7-2
j_call: TRBJ2-3
cdr3_aa: CASSSYTDTQYF
cdr3_nt: TGTGCCAGCAGCTCGTACACAGATACGCAGTATTTT

d_call: .
cdr3_length: 13
clone_size: once
v_call: TRBV5-1
j_call: TRBJ2-3
cdr3_aa: CASSLRLSDTQYF
cdr3_nt: TGCGCCAGCAGCCTACGGCTCTCAGATACGCAGTATTTT

d_call: .
cdr3_length: 12
clone_size: .
v_call: TRBV2
j_call: TRBJ2-1
cdr3_aa: CASSEIRDEQFF
cdr3_nt: TGTGCCAGCAGTGAAATCAGAGATGAGCAGTTCTTC

d_call: .
cdr3_length: 12
clone_size: .
v_call: TRBV3-1/TRBV3-2
j_call: TRBJ1-5
cdr3_aa: CASRRGNQPQHF
cdr3_nt: TGTGCCAGCAGACGGGGCAATCAGCCCCAGCATTTT

d_call: TRBD1
cdr3_length: 15
clone_size: .
v_call: TRBV29-1
j_call: TRBJ2-1
cdr3_aa: CSVDGTDSSYNEQFF
cdr3_nt: TGCAGCGTTGACGGGACAGACAGCTCCTACAATGAGCAGTTCTTC

d_call: .
cdr3_length: 16
clone_size: .
v_call: TRBV28
j_call: TRBJ1-6
cdr3_aa: CASSFIGGGLNSPLHF
cdr3_nt: TGTGCCAGCAGTTTTATAGGGGGAGGGCTAAATTCACCCCTCCACTTT

d_call: .
cdr3_length: 15
clone_size: .
v_call: TRBV19
j_call: TRBJ2-1
cdr3_aa: CASSIAGLTTNEQFF
cdr3_nt: TGTGCCAGTAGTATTGCGGGACTCACGACCAATGAGCAGTTCTTC

d_call: TRBD2
cdr3_length: 15
clone_size: .
v_call: TRBV2
j_call: TRBJ2-3
cdr3_aa: CASSASGRAANTQYF
cdr3_nt: TGTGCCAGCAGCGCGAGCGGGAGGGCCGCCAATACGCAGTATTTT

d_call: .
cdr3_length: 11
clone_size: .
v_call: TRBV11-2
j_call: TRBJ2-3
cdr3_aa: CASLQSDTQYF
cdr3_nt: TGTGCCAGCCTCCAATCCGATACGCAGTATTTT

d_call: .
cdr3_length: 16
clone_size: .
v_call: TRBV19
j_call: TRBJ1-2
cdr3_aa: CASSNHLFEVLYGYTF
cdr3_nt: TGTGCCAGTAGTAACCACCTCTTCGAGGTACTCTATGGCTACACCTTC